The subject of this entry is one T cell receptor beta chain. Its target is not known. The data were obtained in a study of human T cells and chemical hapten exposure. Whole-study context: Small differences in pooled library volume mainly drove the variation in TCR yields per sample.

What the library attached to individual cDNA molecules were unique molecular identifiers. TCRdb reprocessed the RACE reads via MiXCR and lists one record per CDR3 protein. The data contain some 350,000 distinct CDR3 sequences, under 9% of them singletons. Time point specified: patch test 1, 2 weeks after DPC sensitization. The treatment: therapeutic diphenylcyclopropenone sensitization with weekly scalp DPC. Overall study findings and caveats: TCRs above 1 in 1000 frequency stayed constant with DPC sensitization.

After removal of 6 bases from V and 7 bases from J, the junction contained 11 bases not matched to a gene. The CDR3 sequence is 14 residues long. Germline V gene lookup returns CDR1 DFQATT and CDR2 SNEGSKA (reference sequence). This material consisted of whole blood, taken in connection with sensitization to the hapten diphenylcyclopropenone (DPC). The chain joins TRBV20-1 to TRBJ2-1, with 8 positions matching TRBD1. The TCR comes from a woman under 30 with alopecia areata. Some clones in this sample may be carry-over from other donors' samples. The CDR3 sequence: CSAIRTGQENEQFF. The CDR3 DNA sequence: TGCAGTGCGATACGGACAGGGCAGGAGAATGAGCAGTTCTTC.